This entry describes one T cell receptor beta chain. CDR1 and CDR2 (germline): SGHAT, FQNNGV. J gave up 5 bases and V 3 bases, and 4 bases lay outside the gene matches. The CDR3 has 15 residues. The entry originates in a study of blood T cell repertoires in COVID-19. About the research overall: From T cells, B-cell-depleted T cells, or PBMCs came the material, which was cDNA or gDNA.

As processed by the authors: Amplifying reference gene primers gave estimates of nucleated cell counts. The protocol was immunoSEQ multiplex PCR, while the TCRdb copy is restricted to in-frame clones and leaves out a portion. V and J calls and clone size are given by that table; D and trimming were obtained from the DNA. Seen here are some 94,000 clones, about 87% observed once, and the top ten hold less than 20%. V is TRBV11-2 and J is TRBJ1-4; 9 bases agree with TRBD1. The sequenced material came from peripheral blood. The TCR comes from a human donor in a cohort sampled during active COVID-19. The DNA of the CDR3 is TGTGCCAGCAGCTTGGGGACAGGGAGGAATGAAAAACTGTTTTTT. Protein product: CASSLGTGRNEKLFF.